The 24 T cell receptor beta chains below all came from one sample that was sequenced in a study of T cell clonality in common variable immunodeficiency (dated by TCRdb to the mid-2010s). The antigens of these receptors remain unknown. The study at large found these results: Reportedly, TCRbeta sequences from CVID had fewer deletions and N-nucleotide insertions, and highly modified clones with 13 or more V deletions were absent from CVID.

Library generation was performed with the immunoSEQ multiplex PCR assay. The table comes from immuneACCESS by way of TCRdb, which keeps in-frame sequences with V and J called. Part of the clones is missing from these tables; in studies checked, under half for an unresolved V gene and the rest for unknown reasons. The sample has fewer than 20,000 clones on record, with no singletons. The ten largest clones represent roughly 15% of the sample. The material sequenced was peripheral blood mononuclear cells. The source is a human donor with common variable immunodeficiency.

The table lists this clone with many counts. Sequencing ends 3 residues short of the CDR3 end; the germline J gene provides the rest. The chain recombines TRBV27 with TRBJ2-1; D gene unclear. The CDR3 has 15 residues. Germline CDR1 reads MNHEY; CDR2 reads SMNVEV (reference sequence). V shed 3 bases and J shed 0 bases, with 9 bases lying between them. The CDR3 bases that were read are TGTGCCAGCAGTTTCGGTATAAGCTCCTACAATGAG. Encoded protein: CASSFGISSYNE. The full CDR3 sequence reads CASSFGISSYNEQFF.

This clone was counted only a few times. The CDR3 end is not reached by the read, which stops 3 residues before it; the germline J gene fills it in. The chain has TRBV2 and TRBJ1-1, with D possibly being TRBD1 (6 bases). V lost 1 base and J 0 bases, leaving 18 bases between the germline ends. CDR3 length: 18 residues. The germline gives CDR1 SNHLY, CDR2 FYNNEI. This chain's CDR3 is CASSEGAGARLMNTEAFF. Incomplete CDR3 DNA: TGTGCCAGCAGTGAAGGGGCGGGGGCGAGGTTGATGAACACTGAA. Full variable domain (remainder filled in from reference TRBV2 and TRBJ1-1): EPEVTQTPSHQVTQMGQEVILRCVPISNHLYFYWYRQILGQKVEFLVSFYNNEISEKSEIFDDQFSVERPDGSNFTLKIRSTKLEDSAMYFCASSEGAGARLMNTEAFFGQGTRLTVV.

By its share, this clone is medium-sized. The read stops 3 residues short of the end of the CDR3; the missing end is completed from the germline J gene. This chain uses TRBV29-1 with TRBJ1-2, with a tentative D call TRBD1 (6 bases). The germline V gene encodes CDR1 SQVTM and CDR2 ANQGSEA. V was trimmed by 4 bases and J by 4 bases, leaving 10 bases between them. The CDR3 sequence is 12 residues long. The sequenced part of the CDR3 DNA is TGCAGCGTTGTTCAGGGGCCCTATGGC. The encoded protein is CSVVQGPYG. The full CDR3 protein is CSVVQGPYGYTF.

This clone was counted only a few times. The CDR3: CASSPRLGLNTEAFF. CDR3 bases read: TGTGCCAGCTCACCACGTCTGGGCCTGAACACTGAA. The V gene is TRBV18, the J gene TRBJ1-1; no definite D call. The read gets to within 3 residues of the CDR3 end, and the germline J gene fills in the rest. The CDR3 spans 15 residues. Germline CDR1 reads KGHSH; CDR2 reads LQKENI. The germline V and J ends were trimmed by 1 base and 0 bases, with 9 bases remaining between them.

This clone was counted between two and nine times. The read terminates 3 residues before the CDR3 end, so the remaining end is supplied by the germline J gene. The J gene is TRBJ1-4, the V gene TRBV18, with 11 bases fitting TRBD1. With 6 bases clipped from V and 8 bases from J, the junction kept 11 bases outside the gene matches. The CDR3 totals 16 residues. Germline V gene sequence: CDR1 KGHSH, CDR2 LQKENI. Partial CDR3 DNA: TGTGCCAGCTCCCGGACAGGGGGCGACGGTTTGGAAAAA. This codes for CASSRTGGDGLEK. The whole CDR3 region reads CASSRTGGDGLEKLFF.

This clone has just a few counts. The CDR3 bases that were read are TGTGCCAGCAGCTTAGGTAGCGGGAGGGGGGAGACC. Translation gives CASSLGSGRGET. The CDR3, in full, reads CASSLGSGRGETQYF. The genes are TRBV7-2 and TRBJ2-5; 11 positions agree with TRBD2. The read terminates 3 residues before the CDR3 end, so the remaining end is supplied by the germline J gene. This CDR3 is 15 amino acids long. Trimming at V came to 1 base and at J to 5 bases, leaving 3 bases not matched to a gene. Germline V gives CDR1 SGHTA, CDR2 FQGNSA.

This clone was observed a few times. CDR3 in amino acids: CASSSPSSGSEQYF. CDR3 bases read: TGTGCCAGCAGCTCCCCGAGTAGCGGGTCCGAG. V and J are TRBV7-3 and TRBJ2-7; 7 bases line up with TRBD2. The read terminates 3 residues ahead of where the CDR3 ends, so the germline J gene completes it. With V trimmed by 4 bases and J by 6 bases, 9 bases remained unmatched. Germline CDR1 reads SGHTA; CDR2 reads FQGTGA. This CDR3 region has 14 residues.

The sample holds many counts of this clone. The read ends 3 residues shy of where the CDR3 ends; the end is completed using the germline J gene. The chain uses TRBV2 and TRBJ2-3; TRBD2 matches at 9 bases. Trimming at V came to 3 bases and at J to 4 bases, leaving 5 bases not matched to a gene. CDR3 length: 15 residues. Germline lookup yields CDR1 SNHLY and CDR2 FYNNEI. CDR3: CASSEGGRASDTQYF. Partial CDR3 DNA: TGTGCCAGCAGTGAGGGCGGGAGGGCCTCAGATACG.

This clone occurred a few times. The read ends 3 residues shy of where the CDR3 ends; the end is completed using the germline J gene. J is TRBJ1-2 and V is TRBV19; D is possibly TRBD1 (6 bases). Per the germline V gene, CDR1 is LNHDA and CDR2 is SQIVND (reference sequence). V lost 9 bases, J lost 5 bases, and 19 bases lay in between. This CDR3 contains 14 residues. CDR3 loop: CASRLAGVRYGYTF. CDR3 DNA, as far as it was read: TGTGCCAGCCGGTTGGCAGGGGTGAGATATGGC.

In this sample, this clone turned up a few times. The read terminates 3 residues before the CDR3 end, so the remaining end is supplied by the germline J gene. J is TRBJ2-1 and V is TRBV20-1, with TRBD2 matching over 12 bases. The J segment lost 8 bases and the V segment lost 6 bases, leaving 11 bases of the junction unmatched. Germline values: CDR1 DFQATT, CDR2 SNEGSKA (reference sequence). There are 15 residues in the CDR3. The sequenced part of the CDR3 DNA is TGCAGTGCCCCACTAGCGGGAGGCCGGAGGGATGAG. It codes for CSAPLAGGRRDE. The full CDR3 protein is CSAPLAGGRRDEQFF.

This clone showed up just a few times. The read terminates 3 residues before the CDR3 end, so the remaining end is supplied by the germline J gene. This chain links TRBV19 with TRBJ2-5, with TRBD2 matching 9 bases. The CDR3 covers 15 residues. Germline V gene lookup returns CDR1 LNHDA and CDR2 SQIVND (reference sequence). The ends lost 5 bases at V and 1 base at J; junction bases unmatched: 5. CDR3 sequence: CASSSQLAGQETQYF. The DNA read from the CDR3 is TGTGCCAGTAGTTCTCAACTAGCGGGCCAAGAGACC.

This clone came up many times. The read ends 3 residues shy of where the CDR3 ends; the end is completed using the germline J gene. The chain uses TRBV18 and TRBJ2-3; D might be TRBD2 (5 bases). The ends were cut back, 2 bases at V and 6 bases at J, with 9 bases in the middle. This CDR3 spans 13 amino acids. Germline CDR1 and CDR2: KGHSH and LQKENI. CDR3 amino acids: CASSPSLADTQYF. The sequenced part of the CDR3 DNA is TGTGCCAGCTCACCATCTCTAGCTGATACG. Full variable domain (rest looked up from reference TRBV18 and TRBJ2-3): NAGVMQNPRHLVRRRGQEARLRCSPMKGHSHVYWYRQLPEEGLKFMVYLQKENIIDESGMPKERFSAEFPKEGPSILRIQQVVRGDSAAYFCASSPSLADTQYFGPGTRLTVL.

To note about this clone: With the read ending 3 residues before the CDR3 end, the germline J gene is used to fill in that end. This sequence joins TRBV18 and TRBJ2-3, with D unclear. V lost 5 bases, J lost 0 bases, and 6 bases lay in between. The CDR3 spans 13 residues. The germline V gene has CDR1 KGHSH and CDR2 LQKENI. The covered CDR3 bases are TGTGCCAGCTCATTGACTAGCACAGATACG. This sequence encodes CASSLTSTDT. The entire CDR3 protein is CASSLTSTDTQYF.

On this clone: The CDR3 end is not reached by the read, which stops 3 residues before it; the germline J gene fills it in. V and J are TRBV19 and TRBJ1-1, with a possible D match to TRBD1 (5 bases). V shed 5 bases and J shed 6 bases, with 10 bases lying between them. Germline V CDR1 and CDR2: LNHDA, SQIVND (reference sequence). CDR3 length: 12 amino acids. This CDR3 reads CASSHQGAEAFF. Incomplete CDR3 DNA: TGTGCCAGTAGTCATCAGGGAGCTGAA.

This clone occurred a few times. The CDR3 end is not reached by the read, which stops 3 residues before it; the germline J gene fills it in. V is TRBV5-6 and J is TRBJ1-2, with TRBD1 matching 8 bases. J was trimmed by 7 bases and V by 4 bases; bases with no gene match: 12. CDR3 length: 15 amino acids. Germline CDR1 reads SGHDT; CDR2 reads YYEEEE. The covered CDR3 bases are TGTGCCAGCAGCGAAACAGGGGGACTGGACGGTGGC. This codes for CASSETGGLDGG. In full, the CDR3 reads CASSETGGLDGGYTF. The entire variable domain, with the rest obtained from reference TRBV5-6 and TRBJ1-2, is as follows: DAGVTQSPTHLIKTRGQQVTLRCSPKSGHDTVSWYQQALGQGPQFIFQYYEEEERQRGNFPDRFSGHQFPNYSSELNVNALLLGDSALYLCASSETGGLDGGYTFGSGTRLTVV.

In its sample, this clone was seen a few times. Incomplete CDR3 DNA: TGTGCCAGCAGTGAACTTGTAGGGGGCCGGGAGACC. Protein sequence: CASSELVGGRET. In full, the CDR3 is CASSELVGGRETQYF. The chain employs TRBV2 and TRBJ2-5; 7 nucleotides line up with TRBD1. The read ends 3 residues before the CDR3 terminus; that terminus is restored from the germline J gene. Germline V gives CDR1 SNHLY, CDR2 FYNNEI. After removal of 2 bases from V and 5 bases from J, the junction contained 8 bases not matched to a gene. The CDR3 runs to 15 residues.

This clone was observed at least ten times. The sequence runs out 3 residues before the end of the CDR3; the remainder is reconstructed from the germline J gene. This chain links TRBV6-1 with TRBJ2-1, with 10 bases aligning to TRBD2. With V trimmed by 2 bases and J by 4 bases, 2 bases remained unmatched. CDR1 is MNHNS, CDR2 SASEGT, per germline. The CDR3 extends over 15 amino acids. Incomplete CDR3 DNA: TGTGCCAGCAGTGAACCTAGCGGGGGATACAATGAG. The encoded protein is CASSEPSGGYNE. In full, the CDR3 reads CASSEPSGGYNEQFF.

About this clone: The CDR3 end falls 3 residues outside the read, so it is completed with the germline J gene. The chain couples TRBV7-2 to TRBJ1-1, with TRBD1 as a possible D gene (5 bases). The CDR3 sequence is 13 residues long. V was shortened by 1 base and J by 7 bases, with 10 bases between the two germline ends. Germline V CDR1 and CDR2: SGHTA, FQGNSA. CDR3: CASSLVVRDEAFF. The sequenced CDR3 bases are TGTGCCAGCAGCTTAGTGGTCAGGGATGAA.

This clone showed up just a few times. The read ends 3 residues before the CDR3 terminus; that terminus is restored from the germline J gene. This sequence joins TRBV2 and TRBJ2-2; 10 bases map to TRBD1. The CDR3 is 15 amino acids. The germline V gene has CDR1 SNHLY and CDR2 FYNNEI. The junction had 6 bases not matched to a gene; V was cut back by 6 bases and J by 5 bases. The sequenced CDR3 bases are TGTGCCAGCAGAGTAGACAGGGGGCTGACCGGGGAG. Translating it yields CASRVDRGLTGE. Given in full, the CDR3 is CASRVDRGLTGELFF.

Note on this clone: The read comes to an end 3 residues before the CDR3 does, leaving the germline J gene to fill in the end. The chain joins TRBV5-6 to TRBJ2-6; D is unclear. Germline V gene data show CDR1 as SGHDT and CDR2 as YYEEEE. The ends were cut back, 0 bases at V and 3 bases at J, with 7 bases in the middle. CDR3 length equals 15 residues. CDR3 loop: CASSLGAFGANVLTF. Partial CDR3 DNA: TGTGCCAGCAGCTTGGGGGCATTTGGGGCCAACGTC.

A note on this clone: The CDR3 goes on 3 residues after the read ends, and that part is filled in from the germline J gene. The chain is built from TRBV7-2 and TRBJ2-7; tentatively, D is TRBD1 (6 bases). The CDR3 spans 14 residues. Germline CDR1 reads SGHTA; CDR2 reads FQGNSA. Trimming stripped 5 bases from V and 2 bases from J, with 13 bases between. The part of the CDR3 DNA that was read is TGTGCCAGCAGCCTACTTGGACAGACCTACGAG. It specifies CASSLLGQTYE. The full CDR3 reads CASSLLGQTYEQYF.

This clone was found a few times. The part of the CDR3 DNA that was read is TGTGCCAGCACCCTACCCGGGGGGGGTCACTACAATGAG. Protein: CASTLPGGGHYNE. From start to end, the CDR3 is CASTLPGGGHYNEQFF. The chain joins TRBV6-2 or TRBV6-3 to TRBJ2-1, with 8 bases that match TRBD2. The read ends 3 residues shy of where the CDR3 ends; the end is completed using the germline J gene. The length of the CDR3 is 16 residues. The germline V gene has CDR1 MNHEY and CDR2 SVGEGT. V gave up 7 bases and J gave up 3 bases; unmatched junction bases: 11.

Many counts were recorded for this clone. The DNA ends 3 residues before the CDR3 does, and the rest of the CDR3 is filled in from the germline J gene. The V and J genes are TRBV7-3 and TRBJ2-3; D uncertain. The germline V gene has CDR1 SGHTA and CDR2 FQGTGA. CDR3 length equals 13 residues. V lost 2 bases and J 2 bases, leaving 5 bases between the germline ends. The sequenced CDR3 bases are TGTGCCAGCAGCTTACAGTACACAGATACG. Protein: CASSLQYTDT. The whole CDR3 reads CASSLQYTDTQYF.

This clone was seen repeatedly, ten times or more. The sequence runs out 3 residues before the end of the CDR3; the remainder is reconstructed from the germline J gene. This sample also contains other DNA sequences that code for the same CDR3. The chain couples TRBV6-2 or TRBV6-3 to TRBJ2-1, with 7 bases lining up with TRBD1. Germline CDR1 is MNHEY and CDR2 is SVGEGT. The CDR3 spans 15 residues. J lost 8 bases, V lost 6 bases, and 13 bases had no gene match. The CDR3 sequence: CASRGWTGTSYEQFF. The DNA read from the CDR3 is TGTGCCAGCAGGGGTTGGACAGGTACTTCGTATGAG.